These T cell receptor beta chains were read from a single sample in a study of T cells in Graves' hyperthyroidism and ophthalmopathy. TCRdb re-derived calls from the multiplex PCR reads in MiXCR, one entry per CDR3 protein. The data contain around 350,000 distinct CDR3 sequences, about 20% of them singletons. Sequencing was done on a sample of blood. The receptors were gathered from a young woman with Graves' hyperthyroidism. CDR3s include the opening cysteine and the closing phenylalanine or tryptophan. Each record gives: J gene, V gene, D gene, clone size, CDR3 protein, CDR3 DNA. A D gene is named only where the DNA matches it firmly. Clone size is given for some rows only: seen once, a few or many times, or a class if the clone is expanded.

j_gene: TRBJ1-6
v_gene: TRBV12-3/TRBV12-4
d_gene: .
abundance: .
CDR3aa: CASSLGTGSSPLHF
CDR3nt: TGTGCCAGCAGTTTGGGAACAGGGAGTTCACCCCTCCACTTT

j_gene: TRBJ1-2
v_gene: TRBV29-1
d_gene: .
abundance: many
CDR3aa: CGGSGSSYGYTF
CDR3nt: TGCGGAGGTTCAGGTTCTAGCTATGGCTACACCTTC

j_gene: TRBJ1-1
v_gene: TRBV27
d_gene: TRBD1
abundance: .
CDR3aa: CASSLRDRGEQGEAFF
CDR3nt: TGTGCCAGCAGTCTTCGGGACAGGGGGGAGCAGGGTGAAGCTTTCTTT

j_gene: TRBJ2-5
v_gene: TRBV3-1
d_gene: TRBD2
abundance: many
CDR3aa: CASYIAGEETQYF
CDR3nt: TGTGCCAGTTACATAGCGGGGGAAGAGACCCAGTACTTC

j_gene: TRBJ2-2
v_gene: TRBV2
d_gene: TRBD1
abundance: many
CDR3aa: CASIRDRGFPGELFF
CDR3nt: TGTGCCAGCATAAGGGACAGGGGGTTTCCCGGGGAGCTGTTTTTT

j_gene: TRBJ1-2
v_gene: TRBV12-3/TRBV12-4
d_gene: .
abundance: many
CDR3aa: CASSLRQASYGYTF
CDR3nt: TGTGCCAGCAGTTTAAGACAGGCCTCGTATGGCTACACCTTC

j_gene: TRBJ2-5
v_gene: TRBV9
d_gene: .
abundance: many
CDR3aa: CASSVEAARETQYF
CDR3nt: TGTGCCAGCAGCGTAGAGGCTGCAAGGGAGACCCAGTACTTC

j_gene: TRBJ2-5
v_gene: TRBV27
d_gene: .
abundance: many
CDR3aa: CASRTYRADQETQYF
CDR3nt: TGTGCCAGTAGGACATACAGGGCCGACCAAGAGACCCAGTACTTC

j_gene: TRBJ2-7
v_gene: TRBV10-3
d_gene: .
abundance: .
CDR3aa: CAISEDWSGEQYF
CDR3nt: TGTGCCATCAGTGAAGACTGGTCGGGGGAGCAGTACTTC

j_gene: TRBJ2-4
v_gene: TRBV20-1
d_gene: TRBD2
abundance: many
CDR3aa: CSARDPGGPKNIQYF
CDR3nt: TGCAGTGCTAGAGATCCGGGGGGGCCAAAAAACATTCAGTACTTC

j_gene: TRBJ2-7
v_gene: TRBV6-1
d_gene: TRBD1
abundance: many
CDR3aa: CASRPRGQGHPYEQYF
CDR3nt: TGTGCCAGCAGACCTCGGGGACAGGGGCACCCCTACGAGCAGTACTTC

j_gene: TRBJ1-1
v_gene: TRBV5-1
d_gene: TRBD1
abundance: few
CDR3aa: CASSRPQGVYTEAFF
CDR3nt: TGCGCCAGCAGCCGGCCACAGGGGGTTTACACTGAAGCTTTCTTT

j_gene: TRBJ1-2
v_gene: TRBV4-1
d_gene: .
abundance: many
CDR3aa: CASSQEGVRDGYTF
CDR3nt: TGCGCCAGCAGCCAAGAGGGAGTGAGGGACGGCTACACCTTC

j_gene: TRBJ2-2
v_gene: TRBV29-1
d_gene: TRBD2
abundance: few
CDR3aa: CSVEGPAGTNTGELFF
CDR3nt: TGCAGCGTTGAAGGCCCAGCGGGGACGAACACCGGGGAGCTGTTTTTT

j_gene: TRBJ2-5
v_gene: TRBV12-3/TRBV12-4
d_gene: TRBD1
abundance: many
CDR3aa: CASRLTGEETQYF
CDR3nt: TGTGCCAGCAGGCTAACAGGGGAAGAGACCCAGTACTTC

j_gene: TRBJ1-2
v_gene: TRBV9
d_gene: TRBD1
abundance: many
CDR3aa: CASSTHRGGYGYTF
CDR3nt: TGTGCCAGCAGCACCCACAGGGGCGGCTATGGCTACACCTTC

j_gene: TRBJ1-2
v_gene: TRBV2
d_gene: .
abundance: many
CDR3aa: CASKAVSNYGYTF
CDR3nt: TGTGCCAGCAAGGCAGTCTCTAACTATGGCTACACCTTC

j_gene: TRBJ1-1
v_gene: TRBV7-9
d_gene: .
abundance: .
CDR3aa: CASSRDGVTEAFF
CDR3nt: TGTGCCAGCAGCCGCGACGGTGTCACTGAAGCTTTCTTT

j_gene: TRBJ2-2
v_gene: TRBV5-1
d_gene: TRBD2
abundance: few
CDR3aa: CASSLLAGGHTGELFF
CDR3nt: TGCGCCAGCAGCTTGTTAGCGGGGGGCCACACCGGGGAGCTGTTTTTT

j_gene: TRBJ1-1
v_gene: TRBV2
d_gene: .
abundance: .
CDR3aa: CASSWDEAFF
CDR3nt: TGTGCCAGCAGTTGGGATGAAGCTTTCTTT

j_gene: TRBJ2-2
v_gene: TRBV10-1
d_gene: .
abundance: many
CDR3aa: CASSRLMTPNTGELFF
CDR3nt: TGCGCCAGCAGCCGATTGATGACACCGAACACCGGGGAGCTGTTTTTT

j_gene: TRBJ1-1
v_gene: TRBV6-1
d_gene: .
abundance: many
CDR3aa: CASSAWGAGGTEAFF
CDR3nt: TGTGCCAGCAGTGCTTGGGGAGCCGGCGGCACTGAAGCTTTCTTT

j_gene: TRBJ1-5
v_gene: TRBV20-1
d_gene: TRBD1
abundance: .
CDR3aa: CSARGAGGTEPQHF
CDR3nt: TGCAGTGCTAGAGGGGCAGGGGGTACGGAGCCCCAGCATTTT

j_gene: TRBJ1-1
v_gene: TRBV2
d_gene: .
abundance: many
CDR3aa: CATPKDSSRAEAFF
CDR3nt: TGTGCCACCCCGAAGGACAGCAGCCGCGCTGAAGCTTTCTTT

j_gene: TRBJ2-2
v_gene: TRBV11-3
d_gene: .
abundance: many
CDR3aa: CASSLVTGTNTGELFF
CDR3nt: TGTGCCAGCAGCTTAGTAACAGGAACCAACACCGGGGAGCTGTTTTTT

j_gene: TRBJ1-2
v_gene: TRBV11-1
d_gene: TRBD1
abundance: many
CDR3aa: CASSHWGQGVKNYGYTF
CDR3nt: TGTGCCAGCAGCCACTGGGGACAGGGGGTGAAGAATTATGGCTACACCTTC

j_gene: TRBJ2-6
v_gene: TRBV10-3
d_gene: TRBD1
abundance: many
CDR3aa: CAISVGTVRSGANVLTF
CDR3nt: TGTGCCATCAGTGTCGGGACAGTTCGTTCTGGGGCCAACGTCCTGACTTTC

j_gene: TRBJ1-2
v_gene: TRBV12-3/TRBV12-4
d_gene: .
abundance: .
CDR3aa: CASSLQDFYGYTF
CDR3nt: TGTGCCAGCAGTTTGCAAGACTTCTATGGCTACACCTTC

j_gene: TRBJ2-5
v_gene: TRBV20-1
d_gene: .
abundance: .
CDR3aa: CSALGGTLQETQYF
CDR3nt: TGCAGTGCTTTAGGCGGGACTTTGCAAGAGACCCAGTACTTC

j_gene: TRBJ2-7
v_gene: TRBV20-1
d_gene: .
abundance: few
CDR3aa: CSARKTLRSEQYF
CDR3nt: TGCAGTGCTAGGAAGACCCTCCGTTCCGAGCAGTACTTC

j_gene: TRBJ1-2
v_gene: TRBV6-1
d_gene: .
abundance: many
CDR3aa: CASSDVGNRFYGYTF
CDR3nt: TGTGCCAGCAGTGATGTGGGTAATAGGTTCTATGGCTACACCTTC

j_gene: TRBJ1-5
v_gene: TRBV7-9
d_gene: .
abundance: many
CDR3aa: CASSQTRWDNNQPQHF
CDR3nt: TGTGCCAGCAGTCAAACTCGCTGGGATAACAATCAGCCCCAGCATTTT

j_gene: TRBJ2-5
v_gene: TRBV28
d_gene: TRBD1
abundance: many
CDR3aa: CASSLFGRGRRETQYF
CDR3nt: TGTGCCAGCAGTTTATTTGGCAGGGGGCGCAGAGAGACCCAGTACTTC

j_gene: TRBJ1-1
v_gene: TRBV19
d_gene: .
abundance: many
CDR3aa: CASNLPQGSDTEAFF
CDR3nt: TGTGCCAGTAACCTACCTCAAGGGAGCGACACTGAAGCTTTCTTT

j_gene: TRBJ2-4
v_gene: TRBV12-3/TRBV12-4
d_gene: .
abundance: many
CDR3aa: CASSPGLAKNIQYF
CDR3nt: TGTGCCAGCAGTCCAGGGCTGGCCAAAAACATTCAGTACTTC

j_gene: TRBJ2-2
v_gene: TRBV20-1
d_gene: TRBD2
abundance: many
CDR3aa: CSATTGTSGEIGELFF
CDR3nt: TGCAGTGCTACCACCGGGACTAGCGGGGAGATCGGGGAGCTGTTTTTT

j_gene: TRBJ2-7
v_gene: TRBV6-1
d_gene: TRBD1
abundance: many
CDR3aa: CASSVRTGGYEQYF
CDR3nt: TGTGCCAGCAGTGTTCGGACAGGGGGCTACGAGCAGTACTTC

j_gene: TRBJ1-1
v_gene: TRBV6-2/TRBV6-3
d_gene: TRBD1
abundance: .
CDR3aa: CASSYSMSRGGTEAFF
CDR3nt: TGTGCCAGCAGTTACTCGATGTCCAGGGGGGGAACTGAAGCTTTCTTT

j_gene: TRBJ2-5
v_gene: TRBV6-1
d_gene: .
abundance: many
CDR3aa: CASKGSETQYF
CDR3nt: TGTGCCAGCAAGGGGTCGGAGACCCAGTACTTC

j_gene: TRBJ2-7
v_gene: TRBV6-1
d_gene: .
abundance: many
CDR3aa: CASSEGFGRGLGYEQYF
CDR3nt: TGTGCCAGCAGTGAAGGTTTCGGTAGGGGTCTCGGATACGAGCAGTACTTC

j_gene: TRBJ1-2
v_gene: TRBV29-1
d_gene: .
abundance: many
CDR3aa: CSVEAQIYGYTF
CDR3nt: TGCAGCGTTGAGGCACAGATCTATGGCTACACCTTC

j_gene: TRBJ1-1
v_gene: TRBV30
d_gene: .
abundance: many
CDR3aa: CAWSVDRILNTEAFF
CDR3nt: TGTGCCTGGAGTGTAGACAGAATACTGAACACTGAAGCTTTCTTT

j_gene: TRBJ1-2
v_gene: TRBV5-1
d_gene: .
abundance: many
CDR3aa: CASSLADPRDGYTF
CDR3nt: TGCGCCAGCAGCTTGGCCGATCCAAGAGATGGCTACACCTTC

j_gene: TRBJ1-1
v_gene: TRBV12-3/TRBV12-4
d_gene: .
abundance: many
CDR3aa: CASSFAGVRATEAFF
CDR3nt: TGTGCCAGCAGTTTTGCCGGGGTCAGAGCGACTGAAGCTTTCTTT

j_gene: TRBJ2-7
v_gene: TRBV7-2
d_gene: .
abundance: many
CDR3aa: CASSAREGPPYEQYF
CDR3nt: TGTGCCAGCAGCGCGCGCGAGGGTCCCCCCTACGAGCAGTACTTC

j_gene: TRBJ1-1
v_gene: TRBV7-9
d_gene: .
abundance: many
CDR3aa: CASSEDARNTEAFF
CDR3nt: TGTGCCAGCAGCGAGGACGCCCGGAACACTGAAGCTTTCTTT

j_gene: TRBJ1-2
v_gene: TRBV11-2
d_gene: .
abundance: many
CDR3aa: CASSLSPTGSNYGYTF
CDR3nt: TGTGCCAGCAGCTTATCCCCCACCGGTTCTAACTATGGCTACACCTTC

j_gene: TRBJ2-5
v_gene: TRBV7-9
d_gene: TRBD1
abundance: .
CDR3aa: CASSAHDRGETQYF
CDR3nt: TGTGCCAGCAGCGCACATGACAGGGGTGAGACCCAGTACTTC